This T cell receptor (beta chain) is drawn from a study of T cell clonality in common variable immunodeficiency. The V gene's germline CDR1 is PRHDT and CDR2 FYEKMQ (reference sequence). Trimming at V came to 1 base and at J to 6 bases, leaving 9 bases not matched to a gene. This CDR3 has 15 amino acids. Profiling relied on immunoSEQ multiplex PCR, and the TCRdb table lists in-frame clones only, not all of them. The sample contains 50,000 to 60,000 clones, none of them singletons. This clone was counted at least ten times. The CDR3 end lies 3 residues beyond the end of the read and is filled in from the germline J gene.

The chain couples TRBV13 to TRBJ2-7; 7 nucleotides agree with TRBD2. The sequencing sample was made of peripheral blood mononuclear cells. The receptor was isolated from a person between 18 and 75 years old in good health. The CDR3 bases that were read are TGTGCCAGCAGCTTAGCGGGAGGACTAGGATCCGAG. Translated, it gives CASSLAGGLGSE. The whole CDR3 sequence is CASSLAGGLGSEQYF. The whole variable domain, filled in from reference TRBV13 and TRBJ2-7, reads AAGVIQSPRHLIKEKRETATLKCYPIPRHDTVYWYQQGPGQDPQFLISFYEKMQSDKGSIPDRFSAQQFSDYHSELNMSSLELGDSALYFCASSLAGGLGSEQYFGPGTRLTVT.